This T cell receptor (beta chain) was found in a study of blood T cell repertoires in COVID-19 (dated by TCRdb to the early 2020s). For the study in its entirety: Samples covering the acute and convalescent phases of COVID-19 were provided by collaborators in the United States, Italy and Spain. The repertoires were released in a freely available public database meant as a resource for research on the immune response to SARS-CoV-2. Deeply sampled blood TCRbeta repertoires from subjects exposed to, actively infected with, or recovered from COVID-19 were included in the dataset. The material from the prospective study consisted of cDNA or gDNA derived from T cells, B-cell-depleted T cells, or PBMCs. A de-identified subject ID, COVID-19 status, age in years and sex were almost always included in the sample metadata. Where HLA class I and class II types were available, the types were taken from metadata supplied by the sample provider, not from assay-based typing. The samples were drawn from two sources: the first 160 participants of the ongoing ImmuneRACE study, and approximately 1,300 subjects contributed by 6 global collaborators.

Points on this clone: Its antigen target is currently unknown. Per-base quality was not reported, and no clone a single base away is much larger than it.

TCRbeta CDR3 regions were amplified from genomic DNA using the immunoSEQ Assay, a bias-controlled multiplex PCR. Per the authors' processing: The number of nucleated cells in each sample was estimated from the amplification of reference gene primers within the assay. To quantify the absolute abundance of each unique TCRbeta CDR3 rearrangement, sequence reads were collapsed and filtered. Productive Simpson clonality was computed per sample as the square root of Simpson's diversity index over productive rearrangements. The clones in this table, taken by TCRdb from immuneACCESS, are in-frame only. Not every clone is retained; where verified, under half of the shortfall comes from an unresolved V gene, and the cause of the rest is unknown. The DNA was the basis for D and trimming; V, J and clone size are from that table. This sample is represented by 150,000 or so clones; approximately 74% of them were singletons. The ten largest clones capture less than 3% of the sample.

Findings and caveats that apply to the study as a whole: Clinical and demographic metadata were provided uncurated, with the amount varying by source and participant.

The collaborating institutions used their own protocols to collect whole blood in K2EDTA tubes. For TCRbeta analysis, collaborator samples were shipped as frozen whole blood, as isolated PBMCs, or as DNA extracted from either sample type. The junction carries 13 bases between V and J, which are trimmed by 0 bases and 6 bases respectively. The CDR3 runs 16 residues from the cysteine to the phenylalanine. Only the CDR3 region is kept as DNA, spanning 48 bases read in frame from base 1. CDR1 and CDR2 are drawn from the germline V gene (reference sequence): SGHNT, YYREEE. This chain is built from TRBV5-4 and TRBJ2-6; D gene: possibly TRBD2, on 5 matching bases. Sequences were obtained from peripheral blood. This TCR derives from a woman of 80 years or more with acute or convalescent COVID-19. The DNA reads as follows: TGTGCCAGCAGCTTGGGAGCGGAGGTTGCGGCCAACGTCCTGACTTTC. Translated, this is CASSLGAEVAANVLTF.